This TCR beta chain stems from a study of cytomegalovirus exposure and HLA in healthy donors (dated by TCRdb to the late 2010s). Context from the whole study: In an earlier analysis of 450 to 750 of the donors, 250 to 300 Gb of sequence data and about 110 million unique TCR beta sequences from about 180 million T cells were reported. An early release covering around 630 HLA-typed donors comprised roughly 300 gigabases of sequencing data and around 80 million unique TCR sequences. Of the roughly 400 genotyped donors, over 65% fell in the genetic ancestry cluster associated with self-reported Caucasian donors. The study was designed to test whether signatures of past pathogen exposure could be identified by cataloging public T cell receptors. The T cell repertoires of several hundred subjects were profiled by immunosequencing and related to cytomegalovirus serostatus. In addition to the first cohort of approximately 650 subjects, a separate validation cohort of under 150 different subjects was used. The study combined high-throughput TCR immunosequencing, statistical association of individual TCRs with disease status, and machine learning to predict cytomegalovirus infection status. In a later analysis, previously published TCR beta repertoires from about 640 donors were re-analyzed and high-resolution HLA genotyping was added so that TCR occurrence patterns could be studied. Rather than using new phenotypic data, the later analysis identified candidate immune exposures from TCR beta sequences and from how often those sequences occurred across donors. An earlier analysis of 500 to 650 of the donors applied high-throughput TCR beta sequencing to assess whether each TCR beta V gene segment acted as functional or pseudogenic. Donor age, sex, ethnicity and CMV serostatus were compiled alongside the repertoire data. In a later genetic analysis, genome-wide SNP genotypes for about 60% of the 666 donors were used, and that subset was treated as a discovery cohort. All discovery cohort repertoires had been generated using a single sequencing platform. Class I and class II HLA loci were covered by the typing at four-digit resolution. The number of donors typed differed by locus, with 629-630 for A, B, C, DRB1 and DQB1, approximately 500 for DQA1, 600 to 610 for DPA1, and roughly 450 for DPB1. Roughly 5 DR-DQ haplotypes were handled as single units for association and clustering because linkage in the cohort was strong. Among roughly 400 genotyped donors of the cohort, an average of about 220,000 unique TCR beta nucleotide sequences was sequenced per donor, of which 15% to 20% were non-productive. Broader findings and caveats from the paper: A cluster of highly shared sequence variants was judged likely to be a technical artifact of the sequencing pipeline. In the study, some 180 TCR beta chains were listed as associated with cytomegalovirus. A later analysis found that HLA-associated TCR beta chains were more clonally expanded and had lower generation probabilities than equally common non-associated chains. Because some donors lacked HLA typing at each locus, the association tests relied only on the typed subset. In a later analysis, several top co-occurrence clusters were reported to appear linked to parvovirus B19, influenza, CMV and Epstein-Barr virus. V-gene and J-gene trimming of TCR beta chains was associated with a missense DCLRE1C variant in a later genetic analysis, and the association was replicated in an independent cohort. Immune exposure information for the cohort was limited to CMV serostatus. In vitro tests confirmed that a few of the cytomegalovirus-associated TCR beta chains recognize cytomegalovirus antigens. In a later genetic analysis, fewer N-insertions in productive TCRs were reported among donors in an Asian-associated ancestry cluster than the roughly 700-donor mean. A further reported finding was that TCR beta sequences accurately predicted the HLA-A and HLA-B alleles for most subjects in the first cohort. Cytomegalovirus status was reported to be diagnosed by the classifier with high specificity and sensitivity in both the original and validation cohorts. In a later analysis, some 18,000 TCR beta sequences were associated with specific HLA alleles at a false discovery rate of 0.05. An earlier analysis of roughly 570 of the donors showed that most TCR beta V segments appeared in productive rearrangements either about 90% or about 30% of the time, which broadly matched IMGT annotations. Roughly uniform sequencing depth across donors was assumed in presence/absence analyses, although this assumption may not hold. Only TCR beta chains were sequenced in this cohort, and the absence of alpha or paired-chain data limited detectable features. Because counts were too low, about 18 rarely observed V segments, including chromosome 9 orphons, were excluded from the earlier analysis of under 650 of the donors. Correlated functional status among segregating V segments might be attributable to linkage disequilibrium, but an unknown experimental factor could not be ruled out. While some public TCRs were present in many individuals, most TCR sequences turned up only very rarely across donors. In a later analysis, the rate of TCR association differed among HLA loci, with DRB1 alleles having the most associated TCRs and HLA-C alleles having the fewest. Most CMV-associated TCR beta chains appeared to be HLA-restricted in a later analysis, and the HLA associations seemed to be driven largely by CMV exposure. When HLA alleles, especially DR and DQ, strongly co-occurred, TCR associations were difficult to assign to individual alleles. The authors suggested that the approach could potentially be generalized to other disease states and immunological phenotypes.

This clone was observed a few times. The antigen this receptor binds is unknown. Base qualities are not recorded, but no much larger clone differs from it by a single base. Receptor libraries were prepared by the immunoSEQ multiplex PCR assay. For the multiplex PCR, a mixture combining 60 forward primers for TCR Vbeta segments and 13 reverse primers for TCR Jbeta segments was used. A multiplex PCR assay on genomic DNA amplified the CDR3 region of rearranged TCR beta genes. On the Illumina HiSeq System, the amplified TCR beta libraries were sequenced as 87-base-pair reads. Under the source paper's analysis protocol: Across the 670 or so repertoires, a later analysis counted tens of millions of unique TCR beta chains, around 10 million of which were shared by at least two donors. Raw reads were error-corrected and collapsed into unique sequences by a nearest-neighbor algorithm in which closely related sequences were merged to remove PCR and sequencing errors. To assign V, D and J gene segments, CDR3 sequences were aligned to IMGT reference sequences. For a sequence to be retained, a match of at least six nucleotides was required to both a V gene segment and a J gene segment. Rearrangements were called productive when the CDR3 lacked stop codons and stayed in frame with V and J; all others were non-productive. CDR3 was defined by IMGT convention, running from the second conserved V-encoded cysteine to the conserved J-encoded phenylalanine. The earlier analysis of approximately 590 of the donors excluded any sequence lacking an unambiguous match to a single V gene segment. An earlier analysis of fewer than 650 of the donors classified V segments as functional when productive rearrangements were above 56.7% and as segregating when the standard deviation between donors was above 5%. To diagnose cytomegalovirus status from the catalog of TCR beta chain sequences, a statistical classification framework was built. V and J gene assignment, in a later analysis, came from comparing TCR nucleotide sequences with IMGT/GENE-DB human TR gene sequences. Using the TCRdist pipeline, a later analysis assigned CDR3 sequences along with most-parsimonious VDJ recombination scenarios. In a later analysis, every TCR beta chain was defined by the combination of its CDR3 amino acid sequence and its V-gene family, and reads without a unique V-gene family were dropped. A later analysis removed 592 highly shared, low-generation-probability nucleotide sequences to deal with suspected cross-contamination and a sequencing artifact. A later analysis calculated a clonal expansion index for each public chain from normalized within-repertoire ranks of inferred template counts. In a later analysis, generation probabilities were computed using a VDJ recombination model fitted to out-of-frame rearrangements, and the results were checked against IGoR. Hypergeometric tests were used in a later analysis to score TCR-TCR, TCR-HLA and TCR-CMV co-occurrence, with a repertoire-size bias correction applied to the TCR pairs. False discovery rates were estimated in a later analysis by permuting HLA or CMV assignments 20 times. In a later analysis, co-occurring TCRs were grouped using DBSCAN, with TCRdist sequence similarity added in when clustering inside HLA-allele-positive subsets. Co-occurrence clustering excluded repertoires with fewer than 30,000 or more than 120,000 public chains, plus five with anomalous nucleotide sharing. Entries here come from immuneACCESS through TCRdb and include only in-frame sequences with V and J called. Some clones fail to appear in such tables; in the studies checked, an unresolved V gene covers under half of the shortfall, and the cause of the remainder is unknown. That table supplies the V and J calls and clone size; D and trimming were determined from the DNA. The table for this sample lists around 76,000 clones; about 67% of them were counted only once. The ten largest clones represent approximately 7.6% of the sample.

The cohort consisted of 600 to 700 healthy bone marrow donors. At the time of sampling, every cohort member was nominally healthy, though immune exposures that went unrecorded were likely present. The donor was CMV seropositive and was included in the group of 300 or so seropositive cohort members. Each donor provided a peripheral blood sample, and peripheral blood mononuclear cells were used for TCR beta sequencing. The Qiagen DNeasy Blood Extraction Kit was used to extract genomic DNA from the blood cell samples. The specimen was PBMCs. The clonotype originates from a man aged 35 to 55 in good health and CMV-seropositive.

The sequence in DNA is TGTGCCAGCAGTGGGCCCTCAGAAAACACCGGGGAGCTGTTTTTT. Translated, it reads CASSGPSENTGELFF. The receptor chain draws on TRBV6-1 and TRBJ2-2; the D gene remains uncertain. Between the V and J ends, shortened by 4 bases and 2 bases respectively, the junction contains 11 bases. Spanning cysteine to phenylalanine, the CDR3 consists of 15 amino acids. Only CDR3 DNA remains: 45 bases, in frame from the first base. From the germline V gene, CDR1 is MNHNS and CDR2 is SASEGT.